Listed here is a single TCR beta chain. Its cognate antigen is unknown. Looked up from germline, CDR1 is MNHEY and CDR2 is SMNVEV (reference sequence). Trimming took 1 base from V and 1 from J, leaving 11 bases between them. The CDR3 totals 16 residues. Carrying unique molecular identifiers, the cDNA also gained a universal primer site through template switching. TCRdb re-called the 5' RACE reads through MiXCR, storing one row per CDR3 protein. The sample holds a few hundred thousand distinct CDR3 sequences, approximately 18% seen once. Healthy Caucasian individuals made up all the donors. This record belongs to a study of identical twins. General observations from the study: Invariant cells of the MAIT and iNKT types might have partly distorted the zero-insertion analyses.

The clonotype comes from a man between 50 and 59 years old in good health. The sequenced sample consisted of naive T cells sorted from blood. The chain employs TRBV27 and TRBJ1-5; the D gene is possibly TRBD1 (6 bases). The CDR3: CASSLYNDRSNQPQHF. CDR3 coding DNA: TGTGCCAGCAGTTTATACAACGACAGGAGCAATCAGCCCCAGCATTTT.